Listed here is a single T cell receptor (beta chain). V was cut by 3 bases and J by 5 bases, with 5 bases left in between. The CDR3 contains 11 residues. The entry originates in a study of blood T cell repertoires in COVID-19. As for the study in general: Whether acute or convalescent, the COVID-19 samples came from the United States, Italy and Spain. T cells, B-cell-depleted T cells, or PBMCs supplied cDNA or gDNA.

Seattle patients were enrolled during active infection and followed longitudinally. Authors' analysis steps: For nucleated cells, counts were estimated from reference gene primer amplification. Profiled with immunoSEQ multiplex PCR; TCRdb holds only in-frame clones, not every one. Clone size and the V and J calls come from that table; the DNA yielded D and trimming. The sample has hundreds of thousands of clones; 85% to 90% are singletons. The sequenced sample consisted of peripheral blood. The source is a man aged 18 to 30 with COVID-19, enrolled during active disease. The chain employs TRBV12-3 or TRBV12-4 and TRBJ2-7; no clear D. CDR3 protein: CASSFANEQYF. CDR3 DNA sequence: TGTGCCAGCAGTTTCGCGAACGAGCAGTACTTC.